These T cell receptor beta chains were read from a single sample in a study of cytomegalovirus exposure and HLA in healthy donors. Generated by immunoSEQ multiplex PCR, the TCRdb table keeps only in-frame clones and is missing some. The sample has 200,000 to 250,000 clones, around 90% seen once; the top ten hold roughly 2%. The specimen sequenced was PBMCs. These receptors were collected from a woman aged 18 to 35 in good health and CMV-seropositive. CDR3s include the opening cysteine and the closing phenylalanine or tryptophan. The D gene is left open where the match is weak. Size values are once, few and many counts, or a class for expanded clones, and some rows have none.

TRBJ1-1	.	.	TRBV9	CASSVGGQSTEAFF	TGTGCCAGCAGCGTAGGCGGACAGAGCACTGAAGCTTTCTTT
TRBJ2-1	TRBD1	once	TRBV5-4	CASSGGTGGPIVYNEQFF	TGTGCCAGCAGCGGCGGGACAGGGGGCCCCATAGTCTACAATGAGCAGTTCTTC
TRBJ2-1	TRBD2	.	TRBV10-1	CASSRSSGRGNNEQFF	TGCGCCAGCAGCCGATCTAGCGGCCGGGGGAACAATGAGCAGTTCTTC
TRBJ1-2	.	.	TRBV30	CAWSDPGGRKVNYGYTF	TGTGCCTGGAGTGACCCGGGGGGGCGAAAGGTTAACTATGGCTACACCTTC
TRBJ2-5	.	few	TRBV4-1	CASSQEGRQGGETQYF	TGCGCCAGCAGCCAAGAAGGGAGGCAGGGGGGAGAGACCCAGTACTTC
TRBJ2-1	.	.	TRBV5-1	CASSLGQPNEQFF	TGCGCCAGCAGCTTGGGACAGCCAAATGAGCAGTTCTTC
TRBJ1-4	.	.	TRBV28	CASNPSTGKLFF	TGTGCCAGCAACCCCTCGACAGGAAAACTGTTTTTT
TRBJ2-7	.	.	TRBV6-6	CASSYSTDYYEQYF	TGTGCCAGCAGTTACTCGACGGACTACTACGAGCAGTACTTC
TRBJ2-2	TRBD2	once	TRBV27	CASSLVVAGGFGELFF	TGTGCCAGCAGTTTAGTGGTAGCGGGAGGGTTCGGGGAGCTGTTTTTT
TRBJ2-1	.	.	TRBV6-5	CASSLKNEQFF	TGTGCCAGCAGCCTAAAAAATGAGCAGTTCTTC
TRBJ1-4	.	.	TRBV9	CASSSSTGLNEKLFF	TGTGCCAGCAGCTCCTCGACAGGACTCAATGAAAAACTGTTTTTT
TRBJ2-3	.	.	TRBV5-6	CASSFLRGISDTQYF	TGTGCCAGCAGCTTTCTAAGGGGGATCTCGGATACGCAGTATTTT
TRBJ1-1	TRBD1	.	TRBV11-3	CASSNSGTGGAFF	TGTGCCAGCAGCAACTCCGGGACAGGAGGAGCTTTCTTT
TRBJ2-7	TRBD1	.	TRBV27	CASSFNPGQIYEQYF	TGTGCCAGCAGTTTCAATCCGGGACAGATCTACGAGCAGTACTTC
TRBJ1-1	TRBD1	.	TRBV5-1	CASSFRQGAGDTEAFF	TGCGCCAGCAGCTTCAGACAGGGGGCTGGAGACACTGAAGCTTTCTTT
TRBJ1-5	TRBD1	.	TRBV30	CAWGKGQGYQPQHF	TGTGCCTGGGGAAAGGGACAGGGCTACCAGCCCCAGCATTTT
TRBJ1-2	TRBD1	.	TRBV27	CASSQTQYRDRGGGYTF	TGTGCCAGCAGTCAAACCCAGTACCGGGACAGGGGGGGCGGCTACACCTTC
TRBJ2-7	.	.	TRBV20-1	CSATQGTEQYF	TGCAGTGCAACTCAGGGGACCGAGCAGTACTTC
TRBJ2-7	.	.	TRBV5-4	CASSAVVYEQYF	TGTGCCAGCAGCGCCGTAGTCTACGAGCAGTACTTC
TRBJ1-1	TRBD1	.	TRBV30	CAWTTGTGIPFF	TGTGCCTGGACCACCGGGACAGGGATTCCTTTCTTT
TRBJ1-1	.	.	TRBV5-1	CASSYDGVRTEAFF	TGCGCCAGCAGTTATGACGGAGTCCGGACTGAAGCTTTCTTT
TRBJ1-1	TRBD1	.	TRBV10-1	CASSAYRGGGAFF	TGCGCCAGCAGTGCATACAGGGGTGGCGGAGCTTTCTTT
TRBJ1-2	.	few	TRBV6-1	CASSEVSNYGYTF	TGTGCCAGCAGTGAAGTAAGCAACTATGGCTACACCTTC
TRBJ1-2	.	.	TRBV7-9	CASRGDNAPYGYTF	TGTGCCAGCAGAGGTGACAACGCCCCCTATGGCTACACCTTC
TRBJ2-1	TRBD2	.	TRBV5-1	CASSPGTGGTEQFF	TGCGCCAGCAGCCCCGGGACGGGGGGGACCGAGCAGTTCTTC
TRBJ2-7	TRBD2	few	TRBV6-5	CASRKSGSSHEQYF	TGTGCCAGCAGGAAAAGCGGGAGTTCCCACGAGCAGTACTTC
TRBJ1-2	TRBD1	.	TRBV19	CASSTGQGLYGYTF	TGTGCCAGTAGTACCGGACAGGGCCTCTATGGCTACACCTTC
TRBJ1-4	.	.	TRBV6-6	CASGQEGTNEKLFF	TGTGCCAGCGGCCAGGAGGGGACTAATGAAAAACTGTTTTTT
TRBJ1-2	TRBD1	.	TRBV19	CASSTATGVNYGYTF	TGTGCCAGTAGTACCGCGACAGGGGTTAACTATGGCTACACCTTC
TRBJ2-2	TRBD2	.	TRBV6-5	CASSYSLAGGPGELFF	TGTGCCAGCAGTTACTCTTTAGCGGGAGGCCCCGGGGAGCTGTTTTTT
TRBJ1-2	.	few	TRBV5-4	CASRWGDYGYTF	TGTGCCAGCAGATGGGGGGACTATGGCTACACCTTC
TRBJ2-7	.	.	TRBV19	CASSIKVGGTHEQYF	TGTGCCAGTAGTATAAAGGTGGGAGGGACACACGAGCAGTACTTC
TRBJ2-7	.	.	TRBV5-6	CASSPFTLSSYEQYF	TGTGCCAGCAGCCCCTTTACGTTGAGCTCCTACGAGCAGTACTTC
TRBJ2-7	.	.	TRBV6-1	CASSEAPSADSYEQYF	TGTGCCAGCAGTGAAGCCCCCTCAGCGGACTCCTACGAGCAGTACTTC
TRBJ2-7	.	.	TRBV25-1	CASSEVGGIGRNEQYF	TGTGCCAGCAGTGAGGTCGGGGGAATAGGGCGAAACGAGCAGTACTTC
TRBJ2-2	TRBD1	.	TRBV13	CASSPGQGANTGELFF	TGTGCCAGCAGCCCGGGACAGGGCGCGAACACCGGGGAGCTGTTTTTT
TRBJ1-1	.	.	TRBV30	CAWGDSRVLNPRYQNTEAFF	TGTGCCTGGGGCGACTCCAGGGTCCTGAATCCCCGTTATCAGAACACTGAAGCTTTCTTT
TRBJ1-5	.	.	TRBV15	CATSRGGGARGQPQHF	TGTGCCACCAGTCGGGGCGGGGGTGCCCGTGGGCAGCCCCAGCATTTT
TRBJ2-7	TRBD1	.	TRBV6-5	CASRRDRGRLYEQYF	TGTGCCAGCAGACGGGACAGGGGGCGATTGTACGAGCAGTACTTC
TRBJ2-1	.	.	TRBV7-2	CASSLGGGAQGNEQFF	TGTGCCAGCAGCTTAGGAGGGGGGGCGCAAGGCAATGAGCAGTTCTTC
TRBJ2-4	.	.	TRBV27	CASSLGGLRTKNIQYF	TGTGCCAGCAGTCTCGGAGGGTTAAGGACCAAAAACATTCAGTACTTC
TRBJ2-1	.	.	TRBV15	CATSRDSSNEQFF	TGTGCCACCAGCAGAGATAGTAGCAATGAGCAGTTCTTC
TRBJ1-2	TRBD1	.	TRBV28	CASSLGTGGEGYGYTF	TGTGCCAGCAGCCTCGGGACAGGGGGCGAGGGCTATGGCTACACCTTC
TRBJ1-2	.	.	TRBV29-1	CSLGGAGGYTF	TGCAGTCTAGGGGGGGCTGGAGGCTACACCTTC
TRBJ1-2	.	.	TRBV7-9	CASSFDRRNYGYTF	TGTGCCAGCAGCTTCGACAGGCGTAACTATGGCTACACCTTC
TRBJ1-1	.	.	TRBV5-1	CASSLEWEISEAFF	TGCGCCAGCAGCCTAGAGTGGGAGATCTCAGAAGCTTTCTTT
TRBJ1-4	TRBD1	.	TRBV5-4	CASSSGQYNEKLFF	TGTGCCAGCAGCTCGGGACAGTATAATGAAAAACTGTTTTTT
TRBJ2-3	TRBD2	.	TRBV4-2	CASSPWGRREGTDTQYF	TGTGCCAGCAGCCCTTGGGGACGGCGGGAGGGCACAGATACGCAGTATTTT
TRBJ2-1	.	once	TRBV28	CASSLSLASILNEQFF	TGTGCCAGCAGTCTATCCCTAGCCTCAATACTGAATGAGCAGTTCTTC
TRBJ2-1	TRBD2	.	TRBV30	CAWTSGSDNEQFF	TGTGCCTGGACTAGCGGGAGTGACAATGAGCAGTTCTTC
TRBJ2-7	TRBD1	.	TRBV27	CASSSGTGVHEQYF	TGTGCCAGCAGTTCCGGGACAGGGGTCCACGAGCAGTACTTC
TRBJ1-3	.	.	TRBV19	CASTIGGQGNTIYF	TGTGCCAGTACTATTGGCGGGCAGGGGAACACCATATATTTT
TRBJ2-1	.	once	TRBV27	CASSPTGVYNEQFF	TGTGCCAGCAGTCCCACAGGTGTCTACAATGAGCAGTTCTTC
TRBJ2-1	TRBD1	.	TRBV30	CAWVQGAYNEQFF	TGTGCCTGGGTACAGGGGGCTTACAATGAGCAGTTCTTC
TRBJ1-4	TRBD1	.	TRBV7-3	CASSSGTGWTNEKLFF	TGTGCCAGCAGCTCCGGGACAGGGTGGACTAATGAAAAACTGTTTTTT
TRBJ2-1	TRBD2	once	TRBV7-3	CASSFVAGGVNEQFF	TGTGCCAGCAGCTTTGTAGCGGGAGGTGTTAATGAGCAGTTCTTC
TRBJ2-7	.	.	TRBV4-1	CASSQEPGKGSSYEQYF	TGCGCCAGCAGCCAAGAGCCCGGGAAGGGAAGCTCCTACGAGCAGTACTTC
TRBJ1-5	TRBD1	once	TRBV4-1	CASSRQGLGQPQHF	TGCGCCAGCAGCCGACAGGGCCTGGGTCAGCCCCAGCATTTT
TRBJ2-7	.	.	TRBV19	CASNPSGPTYEQYF	TGTGCCAGTAACCCAAGCGGGCCCACCTACGAGCAGTACTTC